This TCR beta chain was identified during a study of response to subunit inactivated influenza vaccine. One entry per CDR3 protein results from TCRdb running MiXCR on the RT-PCR reads. The sample comprises fewer than 750,000 distinct CDR3 sequences, approximately 15% of which are singletons, and 11% rests with the top ten. Study observations and caveats: Authors proposed each seasonal influenza vaccination draws in few new T cells.

About this clonotype itself: The antigen is undetermined.

This specimen was PBMCs from blood, taken about 12 days after vaccination. This clonotype originated in a man aged 45-60 years who received an inactivated influenza vaccine.

CDR3 protein: CASSLTGTGVGYTF. The CDR3 bases are TGTGCCAGCAGTCTAACCGGGACAGGGGTAGGCTACACCTTC. The chain employs TRBV12-3 or TRBV12-4 and TRBJ1-2; 10 positions agree with TRBD1. This CDR3 region has 14 residues. Trimming cost V 5 bases and J 8 bases; bases outside gene matches: 8.